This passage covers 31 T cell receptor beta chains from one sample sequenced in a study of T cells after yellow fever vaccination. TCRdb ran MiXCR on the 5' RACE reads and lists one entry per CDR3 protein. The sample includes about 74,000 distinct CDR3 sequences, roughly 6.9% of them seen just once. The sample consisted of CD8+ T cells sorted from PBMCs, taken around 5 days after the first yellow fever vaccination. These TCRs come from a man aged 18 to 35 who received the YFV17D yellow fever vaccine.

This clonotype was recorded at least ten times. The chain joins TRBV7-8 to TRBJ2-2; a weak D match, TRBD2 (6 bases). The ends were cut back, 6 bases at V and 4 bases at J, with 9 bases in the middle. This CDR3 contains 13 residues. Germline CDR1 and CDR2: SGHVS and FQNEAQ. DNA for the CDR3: TGTGCCAGCAGTTCCGGGGGCACCGGGGAGCTGTTTTTT. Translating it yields CASSSGGTGELFF.

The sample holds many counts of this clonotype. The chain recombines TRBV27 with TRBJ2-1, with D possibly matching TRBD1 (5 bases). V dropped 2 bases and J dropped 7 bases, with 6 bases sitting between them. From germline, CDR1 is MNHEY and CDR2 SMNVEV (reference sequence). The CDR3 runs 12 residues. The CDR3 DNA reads TGTGCCAGCAGTTTAAAGGGGAATGAGCAGTTCTTC. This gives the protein CASSLKGNEQFF.

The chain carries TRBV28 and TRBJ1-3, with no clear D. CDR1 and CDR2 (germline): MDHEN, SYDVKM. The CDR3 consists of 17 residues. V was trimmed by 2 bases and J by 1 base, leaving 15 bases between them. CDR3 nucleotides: TGTGCCAGCAGTTTAAGGGCGGGGTCACCTTCTGGAAACACCATATATTTT. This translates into CASSLRAGSPSGNTIYF.

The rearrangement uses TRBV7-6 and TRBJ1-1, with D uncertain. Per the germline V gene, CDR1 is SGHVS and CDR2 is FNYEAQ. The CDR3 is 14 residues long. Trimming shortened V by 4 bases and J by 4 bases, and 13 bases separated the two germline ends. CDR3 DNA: TGTGCCAGCAGCTCGACGGTATTGGGCACTGAAGCTTTCTTT. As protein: CASSSTVLGTEAFF.

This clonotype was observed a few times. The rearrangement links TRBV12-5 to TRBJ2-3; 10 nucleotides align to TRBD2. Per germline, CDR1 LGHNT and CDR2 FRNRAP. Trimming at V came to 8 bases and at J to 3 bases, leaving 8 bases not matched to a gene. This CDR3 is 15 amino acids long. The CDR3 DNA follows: TGTGCTAGTCTTTTTAGCGGGGGGTATACAGATACGCAGTATTTT. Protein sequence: CASLFSGGYTDTQYF.

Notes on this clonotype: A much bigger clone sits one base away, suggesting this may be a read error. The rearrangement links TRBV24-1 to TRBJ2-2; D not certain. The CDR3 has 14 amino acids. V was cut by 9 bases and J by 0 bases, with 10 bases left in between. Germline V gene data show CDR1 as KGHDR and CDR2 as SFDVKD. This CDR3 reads CATGSPSNTGELFF. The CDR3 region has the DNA TGTGCCACCGGCTCCCCTTCGAACACCGGGGAGCTGTTTTTT.

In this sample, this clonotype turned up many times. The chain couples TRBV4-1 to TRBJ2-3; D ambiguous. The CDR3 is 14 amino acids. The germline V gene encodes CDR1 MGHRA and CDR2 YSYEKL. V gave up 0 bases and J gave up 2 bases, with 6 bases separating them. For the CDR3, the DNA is TGCGCCAGCAGCCAAGATGGCCTCACAGATACGCAGTATTTT. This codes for CASSQDGLTDTQYF.

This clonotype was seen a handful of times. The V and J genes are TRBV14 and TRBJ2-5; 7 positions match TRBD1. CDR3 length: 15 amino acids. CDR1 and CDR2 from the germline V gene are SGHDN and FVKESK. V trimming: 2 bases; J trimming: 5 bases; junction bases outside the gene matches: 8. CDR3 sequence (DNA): TGTGCCAGCAGCCAATTAAGGGGGCCGAAGGAGACCCAGTACTTC. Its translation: CASSQLRGPKETQYF. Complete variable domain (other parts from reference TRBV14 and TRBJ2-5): EAGVTQFPSHSVIEKGQTVTLRCDPISGHDNLYWYRRVMGKEIKFLLHFVKESKQDESGMPNNRFLAERTGGTYSTLKVQPAELEDSGVYFCASSQLRGPKETQYFGPGTRLLVL.

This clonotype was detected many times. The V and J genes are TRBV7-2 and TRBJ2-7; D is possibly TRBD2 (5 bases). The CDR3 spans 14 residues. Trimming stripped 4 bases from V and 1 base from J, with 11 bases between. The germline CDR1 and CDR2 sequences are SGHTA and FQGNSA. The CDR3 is CASSYSPGSYEQYV. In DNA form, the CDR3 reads TGTGCCAGCAGCTACTCGCCGGGGTCCTACGAGCAGTACGTC.

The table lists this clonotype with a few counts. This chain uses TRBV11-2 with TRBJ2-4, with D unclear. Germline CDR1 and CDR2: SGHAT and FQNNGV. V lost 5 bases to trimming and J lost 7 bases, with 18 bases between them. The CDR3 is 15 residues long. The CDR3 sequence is CASSQQAHGDNIQYF. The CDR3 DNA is TGTGCCAGCAGCCAACAAGCCCACGGAGATAACATTCAGTACTTC.

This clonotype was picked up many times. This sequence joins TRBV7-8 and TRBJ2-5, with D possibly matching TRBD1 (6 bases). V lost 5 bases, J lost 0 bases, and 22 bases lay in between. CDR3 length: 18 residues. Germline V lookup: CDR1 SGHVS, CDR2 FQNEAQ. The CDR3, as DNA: TGTGCCAGCAGCCTCCACAGGGAATATACCTTCTACCAAGAGACCCAGTACTTC. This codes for CASSLHREYTFYQETQYF.

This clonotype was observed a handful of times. The CDR3 loop reads CASSPRVKSPLHF. CDR3 in DNA: TGTGCCAGCAGCCCCAGGGTTAAATCACCCCTCCACTTT. This chain links TRBV7-9 with TRBJ1-6; perhaps TRBD1 as D (5 bases). CDR1 is SEHNR, CDR2 FQNEAQ, per germline (reference sequence). The germline V and J ends were trimmed by 5 bases and 10 bases, with 12 bases remaining between them. The CDR3 contains 13 residues.

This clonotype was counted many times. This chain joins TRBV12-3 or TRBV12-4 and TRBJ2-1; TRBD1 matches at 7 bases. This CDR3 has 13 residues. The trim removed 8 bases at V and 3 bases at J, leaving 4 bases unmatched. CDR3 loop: CASQGENYNEQFF. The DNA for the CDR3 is TGTGCCAGCCAGGGGGAGAACTACAATGAGCAGTTCTTC.

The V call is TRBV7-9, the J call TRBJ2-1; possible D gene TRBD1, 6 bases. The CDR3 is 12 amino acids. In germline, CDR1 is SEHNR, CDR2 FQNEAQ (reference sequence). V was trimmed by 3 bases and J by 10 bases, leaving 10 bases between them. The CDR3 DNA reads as TGTGCCAGCAGCTTCTGGGACACAGAGCAGTTCTTC. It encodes CASSFWDTEQFF.

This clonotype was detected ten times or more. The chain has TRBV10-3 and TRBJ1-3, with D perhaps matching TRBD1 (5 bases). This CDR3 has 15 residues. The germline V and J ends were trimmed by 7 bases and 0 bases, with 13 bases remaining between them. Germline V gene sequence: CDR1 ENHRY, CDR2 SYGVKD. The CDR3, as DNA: TGTGCCATCAATATACAGGAGGACTCTGGAAACACCATATATTTT. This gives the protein CAINIQEDSGNTIYF.

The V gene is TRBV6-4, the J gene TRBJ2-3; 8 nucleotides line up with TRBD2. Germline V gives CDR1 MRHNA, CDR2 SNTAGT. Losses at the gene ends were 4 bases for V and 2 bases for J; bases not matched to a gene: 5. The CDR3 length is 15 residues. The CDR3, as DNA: TGTGCCAGCAGTGCCAGCGGGGGTTCCACAGATACGCAGTATTTT. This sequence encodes CASSASGGSTDTQYF.

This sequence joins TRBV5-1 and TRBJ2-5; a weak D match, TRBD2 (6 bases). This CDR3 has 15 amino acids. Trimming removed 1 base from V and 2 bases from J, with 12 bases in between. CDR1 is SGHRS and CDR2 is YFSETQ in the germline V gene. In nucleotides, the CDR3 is TGCGCCAGCAGCTTGCGGCCGGGGGAGCAAGAGACCCAGTACTTC. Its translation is CASSLRPGEQETQYF.

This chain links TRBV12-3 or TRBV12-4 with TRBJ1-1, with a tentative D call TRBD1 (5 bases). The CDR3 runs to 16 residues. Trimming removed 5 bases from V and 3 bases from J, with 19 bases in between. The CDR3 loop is CASSPPKKPGDTEAFF. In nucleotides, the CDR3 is TGTGCCAGCAGTCCACCGAAAAAGCCGGGGGACACTGAAGCTTTCTTT.

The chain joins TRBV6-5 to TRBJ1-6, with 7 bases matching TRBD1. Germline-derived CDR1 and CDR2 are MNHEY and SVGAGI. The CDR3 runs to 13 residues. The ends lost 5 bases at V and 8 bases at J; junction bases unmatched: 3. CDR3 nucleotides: TGTGCCAGCAGTCTTACAGGGGATTCACCCCTCCACTTT. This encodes CASSLTGDSPLHF.

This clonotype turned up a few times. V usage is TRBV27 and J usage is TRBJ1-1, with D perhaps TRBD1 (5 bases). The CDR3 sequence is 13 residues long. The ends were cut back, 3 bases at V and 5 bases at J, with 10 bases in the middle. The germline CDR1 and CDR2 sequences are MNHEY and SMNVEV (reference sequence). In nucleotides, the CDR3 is TGTGCCAGCAGTTTGGACACGGGGACTGAAGCTTTCTTT. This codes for CASSLDTGTEAFF.

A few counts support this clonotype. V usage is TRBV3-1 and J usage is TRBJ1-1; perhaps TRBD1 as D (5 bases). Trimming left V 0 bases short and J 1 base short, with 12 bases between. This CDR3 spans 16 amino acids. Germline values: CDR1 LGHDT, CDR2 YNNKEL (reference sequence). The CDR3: CASSQEQGSRNTEAFF. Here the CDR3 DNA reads TGTGCCAGCAGCCAAGAGCAGGGCTCGAGGAACACTGAAGCTTTCTTT.

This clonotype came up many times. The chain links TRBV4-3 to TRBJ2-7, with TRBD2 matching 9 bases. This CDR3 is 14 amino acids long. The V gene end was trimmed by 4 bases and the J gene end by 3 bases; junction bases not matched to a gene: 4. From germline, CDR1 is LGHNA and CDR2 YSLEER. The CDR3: CASSPSGGYYEQYF. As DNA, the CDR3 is TGCGCCAGCAGCCCCAGCGGGGGGTACTACGAGCAGTACTTC.

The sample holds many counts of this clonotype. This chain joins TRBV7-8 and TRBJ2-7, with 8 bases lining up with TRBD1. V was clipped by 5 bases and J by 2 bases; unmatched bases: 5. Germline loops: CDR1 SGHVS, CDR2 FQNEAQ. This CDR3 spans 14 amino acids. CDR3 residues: CASSVGQGAYEQYF. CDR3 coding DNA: TGTGCCAGCAGCGTCGGACAGGGTGCCTACGAGCAGTACTTC.

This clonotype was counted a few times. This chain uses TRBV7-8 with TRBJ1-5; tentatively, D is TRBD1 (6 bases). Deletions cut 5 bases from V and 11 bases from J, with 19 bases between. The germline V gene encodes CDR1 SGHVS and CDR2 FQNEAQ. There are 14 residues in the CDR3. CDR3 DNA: TGTGCCAGCAGCCCTTCTCAGGGGTCTAAGGCCCAGCATTTT. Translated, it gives CASSPSQGSKAQHF.

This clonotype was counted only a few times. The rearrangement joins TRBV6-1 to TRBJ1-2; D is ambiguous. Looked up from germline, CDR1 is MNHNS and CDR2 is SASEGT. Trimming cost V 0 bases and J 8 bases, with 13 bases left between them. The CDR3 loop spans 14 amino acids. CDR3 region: CASSEAPVGKGYTF. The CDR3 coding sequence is TGTGCCAGCAGTGAAGCTCCAGTAGGGAAAGGCTACACCTTC.

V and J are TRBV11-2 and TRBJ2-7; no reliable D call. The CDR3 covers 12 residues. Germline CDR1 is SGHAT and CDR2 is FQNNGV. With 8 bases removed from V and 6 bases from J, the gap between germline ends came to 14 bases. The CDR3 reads CASGISSGEQYF. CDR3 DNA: TGTGCCAGCGGCATATCCTCCGGCGAGCAGTACTTC.

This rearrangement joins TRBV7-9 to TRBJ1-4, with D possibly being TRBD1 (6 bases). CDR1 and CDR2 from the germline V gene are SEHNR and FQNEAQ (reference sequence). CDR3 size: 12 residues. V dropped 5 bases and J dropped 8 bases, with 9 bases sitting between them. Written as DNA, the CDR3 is TGTGCCAGCAGCCCAGGGGACGAAAAACTGTTTTTT. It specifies CASSPGDEKLFF.

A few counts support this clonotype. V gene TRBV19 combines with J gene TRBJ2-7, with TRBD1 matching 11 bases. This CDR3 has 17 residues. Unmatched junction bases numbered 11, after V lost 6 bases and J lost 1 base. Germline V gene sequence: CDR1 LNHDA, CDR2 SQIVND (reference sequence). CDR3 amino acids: CASSPGQGVFLSYEQYF. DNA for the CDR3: TGTGCCAGTAGCCCGGGACAGGGGGTTTTTTTGTCCTACGAGCAGTACTTC.

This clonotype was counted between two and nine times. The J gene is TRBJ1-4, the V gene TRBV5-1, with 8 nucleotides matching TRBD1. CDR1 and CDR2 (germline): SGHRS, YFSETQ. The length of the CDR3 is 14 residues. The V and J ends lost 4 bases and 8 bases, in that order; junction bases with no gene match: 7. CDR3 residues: CASSLDREEEKLFF. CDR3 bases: TGCGCCAGCAGCCTGGACAGGGAGGAAGAAAAACTGTTTTTT.

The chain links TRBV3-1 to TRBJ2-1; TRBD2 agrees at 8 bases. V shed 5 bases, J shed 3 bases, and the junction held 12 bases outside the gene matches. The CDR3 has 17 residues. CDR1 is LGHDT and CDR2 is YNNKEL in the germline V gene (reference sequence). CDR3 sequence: CASSTRGRGVFYNEQFF. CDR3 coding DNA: TGTGCCAGCAGCACCCGGGGGCGGGGGGTATTCTACAATGAGCAGTTCTTC.

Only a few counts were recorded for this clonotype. The CDR3 region has the DNA TGTGCCAGCAGCGTAGGGGACAGGAGCTCTGGAAACACCATATATTTT. Protein product: CASSVGDRSSGNTIYF. The V and J genes are TRBV9 and TRBJ1-3, with 8 bases lining up with TRBD1. Losses at the gene ends were 0 bases for V and 0 bases for J; bases not matched to a gene: 2. From germline, CDR1 is SGDLS and CDR2 YYNGEE. The CDR3 spans 16 residues.